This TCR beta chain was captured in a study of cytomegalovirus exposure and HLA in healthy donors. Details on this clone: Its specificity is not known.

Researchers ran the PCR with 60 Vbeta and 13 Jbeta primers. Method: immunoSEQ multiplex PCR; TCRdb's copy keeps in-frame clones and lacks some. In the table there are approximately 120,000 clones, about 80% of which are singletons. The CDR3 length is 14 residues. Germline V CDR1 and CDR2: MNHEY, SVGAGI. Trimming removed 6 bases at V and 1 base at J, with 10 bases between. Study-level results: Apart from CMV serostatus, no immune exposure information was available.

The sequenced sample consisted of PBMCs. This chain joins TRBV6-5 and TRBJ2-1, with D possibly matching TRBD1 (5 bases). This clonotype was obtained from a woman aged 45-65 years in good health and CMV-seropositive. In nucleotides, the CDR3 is TGTGCCAGCAGCCCAGGGATATCCTACAATGAGCAGTTCTTC. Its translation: CASSPGISYNEQFF.